The entry below gives a single T cell receptor beta chain sequence along with its context. Its antigen is still unknown. With a J-beta primer mix and a sample-barcoded 5' primer, a second PCR ran about 6 to 11 cycles. With 12 random nucleotides, a template-switch adaptor tagged each individual cDNA molecule. TCRdb passed the 5' RACE reads through MiXCR, listing each CDR3 protein once. The table lists over a million distinct CDR3 sequences, 59% of them singletons. These data belong to a study of blood T cells in healthy people across ages. Study context: Using template switching, researchers captured about one barcoded beta molecule for each two T cells. Study-level findings and limits: Estimated diversity that came from one million T cells was considered an underestimate. It was the long-lived donors that had more naive CD4+ cells and higher diversity than aged donors.

The source of this sequence is a man younger than 35 in good health. Sequencing used blood.

In nucleotides, the CDR3 is TGTGCCAGCAGCTTAGACGGCGGGAGCGACGGGTATGAGCAGTTCTTC. Protein: CASSLDGGSDGYEQFF. This chain uses TRBV11-2 with TRBJ2-1; 7 bases line up with TRBD2. The CDR3 runs to 16 residues. The ends lost 0 bases at V and 8 bases at J; junction bases unmatched: 10. Germline CDR1 is SGHAT and CDR2 is FQNNGV.